This TCR beta chain stems from a study of CDR3 diversity in severe acne. The CDR3 is 15 amino acids. The V and J ends lost 0 bases and 4 bases, in that order; junction bases with no gene match: 4. CDR1 LGHNT and CDR2 FRNRAP come from the germline V gene. MiXCR, run by TCRdb on the PCR reads, gives a single entry per CDR3 protein. This table holds 89,000 or so distinct CDR3 sequences, about 48% found once. Sequenced material: blood. This chain connects TRBV12-5 to TRBJ2-5; 8 bases match TRBD2. The clonotype comes from a male donor in good health, serving as a control. The CDR3 reads CASGLVSGGLETQYF. DNA of the CDR3: TGTGCTAGTGGTTTGGTATCGGGGGGGCTAGAGACCCAGTACTTC.